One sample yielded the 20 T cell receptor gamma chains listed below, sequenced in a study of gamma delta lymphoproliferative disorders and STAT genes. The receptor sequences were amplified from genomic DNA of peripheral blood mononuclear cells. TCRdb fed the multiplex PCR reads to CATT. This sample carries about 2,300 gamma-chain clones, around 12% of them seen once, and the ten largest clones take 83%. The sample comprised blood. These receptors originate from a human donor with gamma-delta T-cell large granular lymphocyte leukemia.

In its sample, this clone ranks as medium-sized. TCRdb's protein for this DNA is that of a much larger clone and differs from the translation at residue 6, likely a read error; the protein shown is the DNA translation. The CDR3 nucleotides are TGTGCCTTGTGGGAGGCGGAAGAGTTGGGCAAAAAAATCAAGGTATTT. Translated: CALWEAEELGKKIKVF. The genes are TRGV9 and TRGJP. TCRdb lists no J gene, so it was determined here by aligning the DNA to germline. There are 16 residues in the CDR3. From germline, CDR1 is GITISATS and CDR2 ISYDGTV (reference sequence). V was pared by 2 bases and J by 5 bases, with 3 bases of the junction left unmatched.

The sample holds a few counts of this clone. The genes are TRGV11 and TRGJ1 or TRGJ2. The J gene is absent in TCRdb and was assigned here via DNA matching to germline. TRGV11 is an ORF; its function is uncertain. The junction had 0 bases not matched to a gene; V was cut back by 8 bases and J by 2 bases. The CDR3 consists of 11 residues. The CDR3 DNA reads TGTGCCTGCTGGAATTATTATAAGAAACTCTTT. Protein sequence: CACWNYYKKLF.

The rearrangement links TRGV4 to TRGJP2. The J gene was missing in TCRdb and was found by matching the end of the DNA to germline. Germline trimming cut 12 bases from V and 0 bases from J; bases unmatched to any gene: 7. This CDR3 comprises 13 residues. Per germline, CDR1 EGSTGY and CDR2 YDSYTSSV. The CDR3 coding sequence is TGTGCCTCTGGGCATAGTAGTGATTGGATCAAGACGTTT. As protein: CASGHSSDWIKTF.

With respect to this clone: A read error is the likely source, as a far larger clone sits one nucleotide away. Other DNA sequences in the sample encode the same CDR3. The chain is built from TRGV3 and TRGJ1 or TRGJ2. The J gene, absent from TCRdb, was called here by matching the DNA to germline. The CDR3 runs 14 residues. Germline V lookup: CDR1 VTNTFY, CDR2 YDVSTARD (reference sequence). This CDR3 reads CATWDRPDYYKKLF. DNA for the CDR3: TGTGCTACCTGGGACAGGCCGGATTATTATAAGAAACTCTTT.

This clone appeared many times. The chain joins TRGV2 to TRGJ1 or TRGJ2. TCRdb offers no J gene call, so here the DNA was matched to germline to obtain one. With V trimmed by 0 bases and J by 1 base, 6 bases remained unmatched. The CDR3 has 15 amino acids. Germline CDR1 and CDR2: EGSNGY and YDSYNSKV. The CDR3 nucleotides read TGTGCCACCTGGGACGGGCCAGGAAATTATTATAAGAAACTCTTT. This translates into CATWDGPGNYYKKLF.

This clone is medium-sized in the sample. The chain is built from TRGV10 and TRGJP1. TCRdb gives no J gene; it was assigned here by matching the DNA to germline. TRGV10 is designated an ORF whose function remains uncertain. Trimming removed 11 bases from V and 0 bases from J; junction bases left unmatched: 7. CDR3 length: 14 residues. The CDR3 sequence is CAAGTYTTGWFKIF. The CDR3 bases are TGTGCTGCGGGGACTTATACCACTGGTTGGTTCAAGATATTT.

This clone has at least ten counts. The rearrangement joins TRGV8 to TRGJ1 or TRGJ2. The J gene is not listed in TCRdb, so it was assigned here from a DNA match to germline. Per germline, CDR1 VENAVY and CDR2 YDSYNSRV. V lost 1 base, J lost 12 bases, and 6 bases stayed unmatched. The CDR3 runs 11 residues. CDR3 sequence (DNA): TGTGCCACCTGGGATAGAGGGAGGAAACTCTTT. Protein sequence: CATWDRGRKLF.

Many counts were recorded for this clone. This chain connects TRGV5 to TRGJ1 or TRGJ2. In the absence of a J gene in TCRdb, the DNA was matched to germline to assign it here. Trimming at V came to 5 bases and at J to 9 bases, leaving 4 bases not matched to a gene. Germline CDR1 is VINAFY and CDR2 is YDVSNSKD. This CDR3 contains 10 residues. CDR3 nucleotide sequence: TGTGCCACCTGGGGTATTAAGAAACTCTTT. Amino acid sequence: CATWGIKKLF.

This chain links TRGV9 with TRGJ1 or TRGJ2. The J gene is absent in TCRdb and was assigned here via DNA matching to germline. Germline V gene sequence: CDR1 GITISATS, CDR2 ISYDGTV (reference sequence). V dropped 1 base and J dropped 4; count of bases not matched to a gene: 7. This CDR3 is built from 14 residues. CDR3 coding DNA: TGTGCCTTGTGGGAGGTACTCCTCTATTATAAGAAACTCTTT. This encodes CALWEVLLYYKKLF.

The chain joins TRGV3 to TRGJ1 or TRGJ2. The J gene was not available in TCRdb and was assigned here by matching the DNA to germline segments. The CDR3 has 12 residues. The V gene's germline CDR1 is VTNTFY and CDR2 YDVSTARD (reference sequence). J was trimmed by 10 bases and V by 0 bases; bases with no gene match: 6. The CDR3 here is CATWDRPIKKLF. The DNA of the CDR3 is TGTGCCACCTGGGACAGGCCCATCAAGAAACTCTTT.

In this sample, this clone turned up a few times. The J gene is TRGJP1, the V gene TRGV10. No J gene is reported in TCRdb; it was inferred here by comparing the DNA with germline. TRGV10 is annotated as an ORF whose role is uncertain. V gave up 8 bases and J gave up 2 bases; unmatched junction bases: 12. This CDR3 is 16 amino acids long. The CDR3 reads CAAWDTVGTTGWFKIF. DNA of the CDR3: TGTGCTGCGTGGGATACAGTCGGGACCACTGGTTGGTTCAAGATATTT.

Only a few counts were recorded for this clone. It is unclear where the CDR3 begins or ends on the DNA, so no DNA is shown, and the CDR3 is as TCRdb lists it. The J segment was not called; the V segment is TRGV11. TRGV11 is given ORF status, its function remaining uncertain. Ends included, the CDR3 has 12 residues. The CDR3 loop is CTTVPAGSKKLF.

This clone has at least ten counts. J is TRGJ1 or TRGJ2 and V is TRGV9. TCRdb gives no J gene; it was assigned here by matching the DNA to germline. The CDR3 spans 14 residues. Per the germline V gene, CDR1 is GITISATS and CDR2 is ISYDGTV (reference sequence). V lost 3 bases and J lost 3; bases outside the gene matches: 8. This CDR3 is CALWELRFYYKKLF. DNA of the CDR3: TGTGCCTTGTGGGAGCTCCGCTTTTATTATAAGAAACTCTTT.

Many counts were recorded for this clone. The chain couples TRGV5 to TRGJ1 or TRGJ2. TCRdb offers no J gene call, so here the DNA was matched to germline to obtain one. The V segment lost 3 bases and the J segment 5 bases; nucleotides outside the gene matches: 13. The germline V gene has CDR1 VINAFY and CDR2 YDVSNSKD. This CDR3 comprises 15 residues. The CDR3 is CATWDGPRGDYKKLF. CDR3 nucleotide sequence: TGTGCCACCTGGGACGGACCCCGAGGGGATTATAAGAAACTCTTT.

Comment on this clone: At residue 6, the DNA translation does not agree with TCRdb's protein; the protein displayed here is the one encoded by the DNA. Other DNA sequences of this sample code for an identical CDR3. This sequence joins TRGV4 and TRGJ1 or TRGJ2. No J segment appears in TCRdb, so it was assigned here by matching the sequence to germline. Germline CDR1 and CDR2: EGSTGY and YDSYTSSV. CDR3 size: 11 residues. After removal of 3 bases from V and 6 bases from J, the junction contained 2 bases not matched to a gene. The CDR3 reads CATWDSYKKLF. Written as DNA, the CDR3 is TGTGCCACCTGGGATTCTTATAAGAAACTCTTT.

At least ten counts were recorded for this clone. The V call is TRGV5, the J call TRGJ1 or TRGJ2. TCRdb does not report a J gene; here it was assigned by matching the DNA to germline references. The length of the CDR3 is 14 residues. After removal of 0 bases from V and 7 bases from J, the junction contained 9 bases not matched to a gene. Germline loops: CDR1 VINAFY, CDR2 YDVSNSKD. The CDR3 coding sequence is TGTGCCACCTGGGACAGGCCCCCGGGGTATAAGAAACTCTTT. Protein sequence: CATWDRPPGYKKLF.

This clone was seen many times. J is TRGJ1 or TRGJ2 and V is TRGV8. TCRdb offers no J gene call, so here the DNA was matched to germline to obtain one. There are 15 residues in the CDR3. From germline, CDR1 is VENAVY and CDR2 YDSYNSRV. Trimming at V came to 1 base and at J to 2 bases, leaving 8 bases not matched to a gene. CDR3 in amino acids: CATWDRCPHYYKKLF. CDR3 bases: TGTGCCACCTGGGATAGATGCCCCCATTATTATAAGAAACTCTTT.

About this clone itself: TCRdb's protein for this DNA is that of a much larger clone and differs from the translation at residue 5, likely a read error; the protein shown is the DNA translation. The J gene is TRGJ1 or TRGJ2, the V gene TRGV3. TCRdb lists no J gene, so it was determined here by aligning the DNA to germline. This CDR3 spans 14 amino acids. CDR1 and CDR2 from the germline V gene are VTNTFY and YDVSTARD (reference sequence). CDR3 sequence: CATWVRPDYYKKLF. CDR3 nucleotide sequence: TGTGCCACCTGGGTCAGGCCGGATTATTATAAGAAACTCTTT.

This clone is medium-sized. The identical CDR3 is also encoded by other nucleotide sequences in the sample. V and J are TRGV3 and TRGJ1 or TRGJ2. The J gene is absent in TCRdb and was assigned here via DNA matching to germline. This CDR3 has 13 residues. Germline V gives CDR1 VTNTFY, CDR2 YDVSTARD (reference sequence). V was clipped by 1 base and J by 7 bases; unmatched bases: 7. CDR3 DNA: TGTGCCACCTGGGACAGCCATGGCTATAAGAAACTCTTT. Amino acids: CATWDSHGYKKLF.

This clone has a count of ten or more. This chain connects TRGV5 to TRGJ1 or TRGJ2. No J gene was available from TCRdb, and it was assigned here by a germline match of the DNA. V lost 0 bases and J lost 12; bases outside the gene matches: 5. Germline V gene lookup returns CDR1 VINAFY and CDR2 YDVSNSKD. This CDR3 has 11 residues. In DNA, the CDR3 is TGTGCCACCTGGGACAGGGTCGCGAAACTCTTT. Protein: CATWDRVAKLF.